This T cell receptor beta chain was recorded in a study of blood T cell repertoires in COVID-19. Study in general: Samples came from the United States, Italy and Spain, spanning acute and convalescent COVID-19.

Study processing details: Reference gene primer amplification gave nucleated cell count estimates. Generated by immunoSEQ multiplex PCR, the TCRdb table keeps only in-frame clones and is missing some. D and trimming come from the DNA, and the V and J calls and clone size come from that table. The sample records 110,000 to 150,000 clones, 75% to 85% being singletons. The length of the CDR3 is 14 residues. Per germline, CDR1 SGDLS and CDR2 YYNGEE. V was shortened by 2 bases and J by 3 bases, with 12 bases between the two germline ends. The receptor was derived from a man between 60 and 75 years old with acute or convalescent COVID-19. The genes are TRBV9 and TRBJ2-7; D is possibly TRBD2 (5 bases). Sequenced sample: peripheral blood. CDR3 in amino acids: CASSVGDIDYEQYF. In nucleotides, the CDR3 is TGTGCCAGCAGCGTGGGAGACATAGACTACGAGCAGTACTTC.